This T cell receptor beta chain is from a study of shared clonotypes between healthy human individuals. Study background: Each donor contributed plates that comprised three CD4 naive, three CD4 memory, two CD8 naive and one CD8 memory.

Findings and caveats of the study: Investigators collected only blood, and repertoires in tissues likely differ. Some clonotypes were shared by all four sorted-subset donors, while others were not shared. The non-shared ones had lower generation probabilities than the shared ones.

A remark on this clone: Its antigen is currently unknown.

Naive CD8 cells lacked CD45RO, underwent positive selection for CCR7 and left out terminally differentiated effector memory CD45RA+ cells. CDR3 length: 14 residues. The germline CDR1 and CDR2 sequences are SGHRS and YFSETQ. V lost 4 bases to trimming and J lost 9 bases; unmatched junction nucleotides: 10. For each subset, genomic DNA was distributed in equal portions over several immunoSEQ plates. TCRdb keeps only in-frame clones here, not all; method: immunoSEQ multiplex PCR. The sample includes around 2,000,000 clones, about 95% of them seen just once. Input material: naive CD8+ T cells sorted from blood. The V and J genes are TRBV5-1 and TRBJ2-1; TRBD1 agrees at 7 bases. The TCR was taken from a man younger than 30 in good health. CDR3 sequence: CASSVGQASSEQFF. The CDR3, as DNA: TGCGCCAGCAGCGTCGGACAGGCCAGCAGTGAGCAGTTCTTC.